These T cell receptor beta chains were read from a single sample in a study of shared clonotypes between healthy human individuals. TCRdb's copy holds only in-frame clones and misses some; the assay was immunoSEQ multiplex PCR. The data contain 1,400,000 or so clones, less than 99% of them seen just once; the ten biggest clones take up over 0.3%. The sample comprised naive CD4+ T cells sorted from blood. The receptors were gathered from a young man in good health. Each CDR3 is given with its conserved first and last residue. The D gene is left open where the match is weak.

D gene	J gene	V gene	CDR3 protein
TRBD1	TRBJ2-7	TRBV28	CASSFGDRGLYEQYF
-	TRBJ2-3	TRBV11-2	CASSWIDTQYF
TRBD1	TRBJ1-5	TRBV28	CASSRGQAYQPQHF
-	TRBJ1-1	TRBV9	CASSPNIGGAAEAFF
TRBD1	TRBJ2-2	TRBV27	CASSDPTGDFNTGELFF
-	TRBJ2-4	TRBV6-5	CASRTGAKNIQYF
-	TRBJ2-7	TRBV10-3	CAISESTGTRSYEQYF
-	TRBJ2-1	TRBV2	CASRLTGGGNEQFF
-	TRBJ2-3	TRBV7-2	CASSLLGHTDTQYF
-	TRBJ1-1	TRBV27	CASNPTQVKNTEAFF
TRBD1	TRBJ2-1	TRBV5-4	CASSSNRGYTYNEQFF
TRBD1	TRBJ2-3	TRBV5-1	CASSWDRERLTDTQYF
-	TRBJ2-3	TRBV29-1	CSVEALRTSTDTQYF
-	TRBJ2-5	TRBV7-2	CASSLAPGSKTQYF
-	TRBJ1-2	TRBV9	CASSVELDLDYGYTF
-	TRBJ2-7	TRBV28	CASSLGFEQYF
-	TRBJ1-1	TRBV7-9	CASSSFGGRNPEAFF
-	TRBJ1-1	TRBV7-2	CASSLQGNTEAFF
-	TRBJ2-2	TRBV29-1	CSVGPLGGELFF
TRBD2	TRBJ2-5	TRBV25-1	CASSEWGRVLETQYF
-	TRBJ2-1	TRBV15	CATSRDGGVGRSSYNEQFF
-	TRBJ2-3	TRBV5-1	CASSLVRGSTDTQYF
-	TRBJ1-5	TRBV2	CASKVGQQPQHF
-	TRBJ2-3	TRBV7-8	CASSLERYTQYF
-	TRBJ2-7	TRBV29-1	CSVVGDGPYEQYF
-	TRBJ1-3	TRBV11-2	CASSFARATSGNTIYF
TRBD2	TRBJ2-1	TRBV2	CASIKLLQRRSGGSYNEQFF
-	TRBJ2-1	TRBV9	CASSVVVSGSGNEQFF
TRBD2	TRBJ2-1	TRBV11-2	CASSKLLRAGHNEQFF